This TCR beta chain was recovered during a study of OX40 agonist ivuxolimab in advanced cancers. CDR3 size: 15 residues. CDR1 and CDR2 from the germline V gene are LNHDA and SQIVND (reference sequence). The V and J ends lost 1 base and 0 bases respectively, with 9 bases between them. TCRdb's copy holds only in-frame clones and misses some; the assay was immunoSEQ multiplex PCR. The table lists 90,000 or so clones, about 90% of them singletons, with 0.7% to 1% in the top ten. The chain carries TRBV19 and TRBJ2-5; possibly TRBD1 or TRBD2 for D (5 bases each). The sequence came from an adult with an advanced solid tumor such as melanoma, head and neck, liver or kidney cancer. The sample here was CD4+ or CD8+ T cells sorted from blood, taken in a trial of the OX40 agonist ivuxolimab. CDR3 sequence (DNA): TGTGCCAGTAGTATAGGATGGGGGAACCAAGAGACCCAGTACTTC. It is translated as CASSIGWGNQETQYF. Full variable domain (remainder filled in from reference TRBV19 and TRBJ2-5): DGGITQSPKYLFRKEGQNVTLSCEQNLNHDAMYWYRQDPGQGLRLIYYSQIVNDFQKGDIAEGYSVSREKKESFPLTVTSAQKNPTAFYLCASSIGWGNQETQYFGPGTRLLVL.